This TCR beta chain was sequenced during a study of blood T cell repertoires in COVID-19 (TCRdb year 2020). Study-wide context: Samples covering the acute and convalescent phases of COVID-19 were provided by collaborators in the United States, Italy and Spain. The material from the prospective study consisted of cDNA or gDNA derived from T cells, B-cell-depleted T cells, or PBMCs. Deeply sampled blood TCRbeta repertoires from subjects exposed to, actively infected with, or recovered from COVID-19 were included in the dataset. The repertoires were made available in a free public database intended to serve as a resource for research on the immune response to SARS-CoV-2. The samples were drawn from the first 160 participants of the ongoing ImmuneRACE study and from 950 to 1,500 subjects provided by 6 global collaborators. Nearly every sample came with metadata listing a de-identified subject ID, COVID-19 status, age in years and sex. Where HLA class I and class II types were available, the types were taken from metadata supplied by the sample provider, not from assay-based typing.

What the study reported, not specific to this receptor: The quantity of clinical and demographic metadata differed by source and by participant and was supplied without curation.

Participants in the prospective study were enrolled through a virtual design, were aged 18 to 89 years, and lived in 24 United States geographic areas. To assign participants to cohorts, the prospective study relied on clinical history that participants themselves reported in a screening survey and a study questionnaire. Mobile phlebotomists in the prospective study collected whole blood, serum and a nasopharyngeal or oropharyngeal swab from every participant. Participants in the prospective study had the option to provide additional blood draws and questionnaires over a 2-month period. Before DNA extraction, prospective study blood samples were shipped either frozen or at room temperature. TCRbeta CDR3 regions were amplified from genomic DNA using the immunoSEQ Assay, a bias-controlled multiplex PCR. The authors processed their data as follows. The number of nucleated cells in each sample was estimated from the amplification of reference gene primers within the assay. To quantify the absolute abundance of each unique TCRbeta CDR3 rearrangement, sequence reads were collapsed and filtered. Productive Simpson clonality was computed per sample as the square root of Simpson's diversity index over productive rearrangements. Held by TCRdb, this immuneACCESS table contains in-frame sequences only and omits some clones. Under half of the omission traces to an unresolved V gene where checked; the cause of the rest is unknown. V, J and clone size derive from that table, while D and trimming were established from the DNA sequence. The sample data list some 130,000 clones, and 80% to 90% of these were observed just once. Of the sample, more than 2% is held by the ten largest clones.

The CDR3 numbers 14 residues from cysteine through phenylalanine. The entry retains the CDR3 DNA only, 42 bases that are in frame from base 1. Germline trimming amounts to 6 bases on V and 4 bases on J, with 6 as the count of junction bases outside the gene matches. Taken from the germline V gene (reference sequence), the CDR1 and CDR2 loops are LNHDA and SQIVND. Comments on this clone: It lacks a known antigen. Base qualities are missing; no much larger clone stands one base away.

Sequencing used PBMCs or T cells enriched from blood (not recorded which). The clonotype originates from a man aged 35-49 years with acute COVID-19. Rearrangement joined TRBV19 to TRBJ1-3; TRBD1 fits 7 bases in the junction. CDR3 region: CASRSQGEGNTIYF. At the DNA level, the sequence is TGTGCCAGTAGAAGCCAGGGGGAAGGAAACACCATATATTTT.